The present T cell receptor (beta chain) was sequenced within a study of CD8+ T cells in alopecia areata. Study-level background: Tofacitinib was taken orally by treated patients, and the dose was 5 to 10 mg twice daily. Broader study findings: Scalp clonality and expanded CD8+ clones among the top 100 fell significantly with tofacitinib. A large proportion of expanded lesional clones were detected persisting in scalp and blood during tofacitinib.

Trimming stripped 5 bases from V and 2 bases from J, with 10 bases between. CDR1 and CDR2 from the germline V gene are SQVTM and ANQGSEA. The CDR3 runs 12 residues. The treatment is: oral pan-JAK inhibitor, 5-10 mg twice daily. Details on this clone: Its antigen is currently unknown.

RNA extraction was followed by reverse transcription into cDNA, which acted as the sequencing template. The repertoire was sequenced with immunoSEQ multiplex PCR; TCRdb's copy has only in-frame clones and lacks some. The data show about 190,000 clones, 50% to 60% seen once. The source is a human donor with alopecia areata. Sequences were derived from CD4+ T cells sorted from blood, sampled at week 4, from a patient treated with tofacitinib. This sequence joins TRBV29-1 and TRBJ2-7; no clear D. CDR3 protein: CSVRRSAYEQYF. CDR3 nucleotides: TGCAGCGTTCGGCGGAGTGCCTACGAGCAGTACTTC.